The 7 T cell receptor beta chains below come from one sample, sequenced in a study of blood T cell repertoires in COVID-19. Assay used: immunoSEQ multiplex PCR; TCRdb lists only in-frame clones, some missing. The table records 62,000 or so clones, just over 85% of them present only once. The sequencing sample was made of peripheral blood. The receptors shown here come from a woman in her sixties with acute or convalescent COVID-19.

This chain joins TRBV28 and TRBJ1-6, with TRBD1 identical over 8 bases. Germline V gene lookup returns CDR1 MDHEN and CDR2 SYDVKM. The CDR3 has 15 residues. J was trimmed by 9 bases and V by 8 bases; bases with no gene match: 12. The CDR3 DNA sequence: TGTGCCAGCCGAGTCTTGGACAGGGTAGCTTCACCCCTCCACTTT. Encoded protein: CASRVLDRVASPLHF.

V is TRBV9 and J is TRBJ2-5; 8 positions match TRBD1. CDR3 size: 16 residues. V lost 0 bases to trimming and J lost 1 base; unmatched junction nucleotides: 5. Per the germline V gene, CDR1 is SGDLS and CDR2 is YYNGEE. The CDR3 sequence is CASSVDFRGRQETQYF. The CDR3 region has the DNA TGTGCCAGCAGCGTAGATTTCAGGGGGCGCCAAGAGACCCAGTACTTC.

The chain recombines TRBV29-1 with TRBJ1-1; maybe TRBD1 (5 bases). Germline CDR1 and CDR2: SQVTM and ANQGSEA. The CDR3 sequence is 12 residues long. Trimming shortened V by 7 bases and J by 4 bases, and 13 bases separated the two germline ends. CDR3 in amino acids: CSGAQEITEAFF. The CDR3 bases are TGCAGCGGCGCACAGGAGATCACTGAAGCTTTCTTT. The full variable domain, rest sourced from reference TRBV29-1 and TRBJ1-1, is SAVISQKPSRDICQRGTSLTIQCQVDSQVTMMFWYRQQPGQSLTLIATANQGSEATYESGFVIDKFPISRPNLTFSTLTVSNMSPEDSSIYLCSGAQEITEAFFGQGTRLTVV.

V usage is TRBV9 and J usage is TRBJ2-1; D gene unclear. The length of the CDR3 is 11 residues. Germline CDR1 SGDLS, CDR2 YYNGEE. Deletions cut 4 bases from V and 8 bases from J, with 7 bases between. The CDR3: CASSQVDEQFF. CDR3 coding DNA: TGTGCCAGCAGCCAAGTAGATGAGCAGTTCTTC.

The chain has TRBV19 and TRBJ1-3; D unclear. The CDR3 has 13 amino acids. CDR1 LNHDA and CDR2 SQIVND come from the germline V gene (reference sequence). Trimming cost V 6 bases and J 1 base, with 7 bases left between them. CDR3 coding DNA: TGTGCCAGTAGAGGACTTTCTGGAAACACCATATATTTT. Translating it yields CASRGLSGNTIYF.

As concerns this clone: A read error may produce the germline difference seen at one junction end. The V gene is TRBV15, the J gene TRBJ1-1; 7 positions agree with TRBD1. Germline assignment: CDR1 LNHNV and CDR2 YYDKDF (reference sequence). CDR3 length equals 14 residues. DNA for the CDR3: TGTGCCACCAGCGGAGACAGGGCTCCCACTGAAGCTTTCTTT. Protein product: CATSGDRAPTEAFF.

In this sample, this clone turned up once. This chain joins TRBV28 and TRBJ1-2; D perhaps matches TRBD1 (6 bases). The CDR3 consists of 14 residues. Trimming shortened V by 4 bases and J by 2 bases, and 11 bases separated the two germline ends. The germline V gene has CDR1 MDHEN and CDR2 SYDVKM. CDR3 loop: CASSSLQGNYGYTF. The CDR3 bases are TGTGCCAGCAGTTCACTACAGGGCAACTATGGCTACACCTTC.